This T cell receptor (beta chain) was found in a study of cytomegalovirus exposure and HLA in healthy donors (dated by TCRdb to about 2017). Study-wide context: According to an earlier analysis of around 600 of the donors, about 170 million T cells yielded roughly 100 million unique TCR beta sequences and less than 300 Gb of sequence data. An early release covering roughly 640 HLA-typed donors comprised about 320 gigabases of sequencing data and roughly 85 million unique TCR sequences. Genome-wide SNP genotypes for about 65% of the roughly 670 donors were used in a later genetic analysis, which treated that subset as a discovery cohort. Among roughly 370 genotyped donors of the cohort, an average of 235,054 unique TCR beta nucleotide sequences were sequenced per donor, roughly 20% of them non-productive. The genetic ancestry cluster associated with self-reported Caucasian donors included approximately 85% of the roughly 410 genotyped donors. A separate validation cohort of roughly 110 different subjects was used in addition to the approximately 670-subject first cohort. A later analysis re-examined previously published TCR beta repertoires from 500 to 700 donors and added high-resolution HLA genotyping to investigate patterns of TCR occurrence. Every discovery cohort repertoire had been produced on one sequencing platform. The study used immunosequencing to profile the T cell repertoires of some 600 subjects and linked those repertoires to cytomegalovirus serostatus. Typing coverage differed by locus: A, B, C, DRB1 and DQB1 were typed in roughly 620-630 donors, DQA1 in approximately 520, DPA1 in around 600, and DPB1 in about 450. The study aimed to test whether signatures of past pathogen exposure could be identified by cataloging public T cell receptors. Donor age, sex, ethnicity and CMV serostatus were collected together with the repertoire data. Both class I and class II loci were covered by HLA typing, at four-digit resolution. Rather than using new phenotypic data, the later analysis identified candidate immune exposures from TCR beta sequences and from how often those sequences occurred across donors. To predict cytomegalovirus infection status, the study brought together high-throughput TCR immunosequencing, statistical association of individual TCRs with disease status, and machine learning. Because of strong linkage in the cohort, five DR-DQ haplotypes were treated as single units for association and clustering. In an earlier analysis of around 540 of the donors, high-throughput TCR beta sequencing was used to judge whether each TCR beta V gene segment behaved as functional or pseudogenic.

The cohort was made up of under 800 healthy bone marrow donors. Cohort members were all nominally healthy when sampled, although unrecorded immune exposures were likely present. The donor tested CMV seropositive, placing the donor among the 250 to 350 seropositive members of the cohort. Each donor provided a peripheral blood sample, and peripheral blood mononuclear cells were used for TCR beta sequencing. Genomic DNA extraction from the blood cell samples was performed with the Qiagen DNeasy Blood Extraction Kit. Turning to this clone: This receptor's antigen is unknown.

On the study overall, not on this receptor specifically: Because counts were too low, 15 or so rarely observed V segments, including chromosome 9 orphons, were excluded from the earlier analysis of several hundred of the donors. A further reported finding was that TCR beta sequences accurately predicted the HLA-A and HLA-B alleles for most subjects in the first cohort. Because some donors lacked HLA typing at each locus, the association tests relied only on the typed subset. Cytomegalovirus status was reported to be diagnosed by the classifier with high specificity and sensitivity in both the original and validation cohorts. In a later analysis, the rate of TCR association differed among HLA loci, with DRB1 alleles having the most associated TCRs and HLA-C alleles having the fewest. A cluster of highly shared sequence variants was judged likely to represent a technical artifact of the sequencing pipeline. Roughly uniform sequencing depth across donors was assumed in presence/absence analyses, although this assumption may not hold. Only TCR beta chains were sequenced in this cohort, and the absence of alpha or paired-chain data limited detectable features. When HLA alleles, especially DR and DQ, strongly co-occurred, attributing TCR associations to individual alleles was difficult. Across donors, most TCR sequences were observed very rarely, whereas some public TCRs were present in many individuals. Several of the top co-occurrence clusters appeared to be linked to parvovirus B19, influenza, CMV and Epstein-Barr virus, according to a later analysis. Correlated functional status among segregating V segments might reflect linkage disequilibrium, but an unknown experimental factor could not be ruled out. An association between a missense DCLRE1C variant and V-gene and J-gene trimming of TCR beta chains was found in a later genetic analysis and replicated in an independent cohort. Some IMGT-functional V segments, including TRBV6-2 and TRBV6-3, could not be told apart with the 87-base-pair reads, so those segments were excluded. The study listed 164 TCR beta chains as associated with cytomegalovirus. A few of the identified cytomegalovirus-associated TCR beta chains were confirmed in vitro to be specific for cytomegalovirus antigens. An earlier analysis of approximately 530 of the donors showed that most TCR beta V segments appeared in productive rearrangements either about 87% or about 30% of the time, which broadly matched IMGT annotations. For the cohort, immune exposure information was limited to CMV serostatus. A later analysis found that most CMV-associated TCR beta chains appeared HLA-restricted, with HLA associations seemingly driven largely by CMV exposure. The authors suggested that the approach could potentially be extended to other disease states and immunological phenotypes. At a false discovery rate of 0.05, a later analysis linked fewer than 20,000 TCR beta sequences to specific HLA alleles. A later analysis found that HLA-associated TCR beta chains were more clonally expanded and had lower generation probabilities than equally common non-associated chains. Compared with the 666-donor mean, donors in an Asian-associated ancestry cluster had fewer N-insertions in productive TCRs, according to a later genetic analysis.

Library preparation used the immunoSEQ multiplex PCR assay. The multiplex PCR relied on a mix of 60 forward primers for TCR Vbeta segments and 13 reverse primers for TCR Jbeta segments. A multiplex PCR assay on genomic DNA amplified the CDR3 region of rearranged TCR beta genes. The Illumina HiSeq System was used to sequence the amplified TCR beta libraries as 87-base-pair reads. Processing in the source paper ran as follows. A later analysis tallied 75 million to 85 million unique TCR beta chains across the 550 to 850 repertoires, and approximately 9.9 million of those chains were shared by two or more donors. To remove PCR and sequencing errors, raw reads were error-corrected and collapsed into unique sequences using a nearest-neighbor algorithm that merged closely related sequences. CDR3 sequences were aligned to IMGT reference sequences to assign V, D and J gene segments. For a sequence to be retained, a match of at least six nucleotides to both a V gene segment and a J gene segment was required. A rearrangement was called productive if the CDR3 had no stop codons and remained in frame with V and J, and every other rearrangement was called non-productive. Following IMGT convention, CDR3 was defined as the stretch from the second conserved V-encoded cysteine to the conserved J-encoded phenylalanine. In an earlier analysis of roughly 610 of the donors, sequences lacking an unambiguous match to a single V gene segment were excluded. In an earlier analysis of almost 600 of the donors, a V segment was called functional when productive rearrangements were above 56.7%, and segregating when the standard deviation between donors exceeded 5%. To diagnose cytomegalovirus status from the catalog of TCR beta chain sequences, a statistical classification framework was built. V and J gene assignment, in a later analysis, came from comparing TCR nucleotide sequences with IMGT/GENE-DB human TR gene sequences. Using the TCRdist pipeline, a later analysis assigned CDR3 sequences along with most-parsimonious VDJ recombination scenarios. In a later analysis, each TCR beta chain was defined by its CDR3 amino acid sequence together with its V-gene family, and reads without a unique V-gene family were excluded. In a later analysis, 450 to 600 highly shared, low-generation-probability nucleotide sequences were removed to address suspected cross-contamination and a sequencing artifact. In a later analysis, a clonal expansion index for each public chain was calculated from normalized within-repertoire ranks of inferred template counts. A later analysis computed generation probabilities with a VDJ recombination model fitted to out-of-frame rearrangements, and checked the results against IGoR. In a later analysis, hypergeometric tests were used to score TCR-TCR, TCR-HLA and TCR-CMV co-occurrence, with a repertoire-size bias correction applied to TCR pairs. False discovery rates were estimated in a later analysis by permuting HLA or CMV assignments 20 times. In a later analysis, co-occurring TCRs were grouped with DBSCAN, and TCRdist sequence similarity was added when clustering was performed within HLA-allele-positive subsets. Repertoires with fewer than 30,000 or more than 120,000 public chains, plus five repertoires with anomalous nucleotide sharing, were excluded from co-occurrence clustering. TCRdb's version of the immuneACCESS table is confined to in-frame rearrangements and falls short of the full clone set. An unresolved V gene accounts for under half of the shortfall where checked; the remainder is of unknown origin. V, J and clone size are those of that table, while D and trimming were read from the DNA. The sample table records under 200,000 clones. In total, the top ten clones hold 0.79% of the sample.

Including the terminal cysteine and phenylalanine, the CDR3 comprises 13 residues. Of the read, only the CDR3 DNA is kept; its 39 bases are in frame from base 1. After removal of 7 bases from V and 2 bases from J, the junction retains 7 bases not matched to a gene. CDR1 and CDR2, looked up from the germline V gene, are SQVTM and ANQGSEA. The sequence was collected from a woman under 30 in good health and CMV-seropositive. The chain joins TRBV29-1 to TRBJ2-7, with TRBD1 identical over 8 junction bases. Sequenced: PBMCs. The CDR3 protein is CSAVQGVAYEQYF. The base sequence is TGCAGCGCCGTACAGGGGGTGGCCTACGAGCAGTACTTC.